The 23 T cell receptor beta chains reported below all come from one sample, sequenced in a study of regulatory T cells in long-lasting Graves disease. In building TCR beta libraries, iRepertoire HTBI primers were used together with Arm-PCR of CDR3 regions. TCRdb redid the calling of the multiplex PCR reads with MiXCR, one entry per CDR3 protein. The sample includes a few hundred thousand distinct CDR3 sequences, roughly a quarter of them seen just once. Time point denoted: persistent/refractory GD, antithyroid drugs over 5 years with positive TRAb. Following extraction of RNA from PBMCs, that RNA was used to make the TCR library. The material sequenced was peripheral blood mononuclear cells (PBMCs), taken when the disease was refractory, from a patient treated with antithyroid drugs. The receptors were gathered from a female donor with Graves disease.

With regard to this clonotype: At one end the junction does not follow the germline gene, possibly because of a read error. V usage is TRBV15 and J usage is TRBJ1-3; 7 nucleotides align to TRBD1. The V gene's germline CDR1 is LNHNV and CDR2 YYDKDF (reference sequence). The CDR3 extends over 16 amino acids. Here the CDR3 DNA reads TGTGCCACCGGCAGAGTTCGCCAGGGGGCTGGAAACACCATATATTTT. Protein: CATGRVRQGAGNTIYF.

This clonotype was seen a handful of times. V is TRBV7-9 and J is TRBJ1-2; D gene unclear. CDR3 length equals 11 residues. V lost 5 bases and J lost 11, with 12 bases in between. Germline assignment: CDR1 SEHNR and CDR2 FQNEAQ (reference sequence). The CDR3 is CASSPMMWYTF. The CDR3 coding sequence is TGTGCCAGCAGCCCCATGATGTGGTACACCTTC.

The sample holds a few counts of this clonotype. V gene TRBV7-9 combines with J gene TRBJ1-2; D call uncertain. V was trimmed by 2 bases and J by 8 bases, leaving 9 bases between them. CDR3 size: 12 residues. From germline, CDR1 is SEHNR and CDR2 FQNEAQ (reference sequence). CDR3 residues: CASSLFPRGYTF. For the CDR3, the DNA is TGTGCCAGCAGCTTATTCCCGCGAGGCTACACCTTC.

The rearrangement links TRBV7-2 to TRBJ2-7, with 9 bases identical to TRBD1. The CDR3 contains 16 residues. The ends lost 5 bases at V and 1 base at J; junction bases unmatched: 9. Germline V gene data show CDR1 as SGHTA and CDR2 as FQGNSA. CDR3 nucleotides: TGTGCCAGCAGCCGAACATCGGACAGGGGATCCTACGAGCAGTACTTC. This sequence encodes CASSRTSDRGSYEQYF.

The chain employs TRBV6-1 and TRBJ1-5; the D gene is possibly TRBD1 (5 bases). The CDR3 covers 15 residues. The germline V gene encodes CDR1 MNHNS and CDR2 SASEGT. V was pared by 3 bases and J by 7 bases, with 16 bases between. The CDR3 DNA reads as TGTGCCAGCAGTGACGGAATCGGAGAGGGGCAGCCCCAGCATTTT. Amino acids: CASSDGIGEGQPQHF.

This chain joins TRBV20-1 and TRBJ2-3; D possibly uses TRBD1 or TRBD2 (7 bases each). The CDR3 spans 13 residues. Germline CDR1 is DFQATT and CDR2 is SNEGSKA (reference sequence). Trimming left V 6 bases short and J 3 bases short, with 13 bases between. In DNA form, the CDR3 reads TGCAGTGCGCCTCAGGGGGGGACAGATACGCAGTATTTT. Its protein is CSAPQGGTDTQYF.

The V call is TRBV5-1, the J call TRBJ2-7, with a possible D match to TRBD1 (5 bases). V was shortened by 4 bases and J by 5 bases, with 16 bases between the two germline ends. Germline loops: CDR1 SGHRS, CDR2 YFSETQ. This CDR3 comprises 14 residues. The CDR3 protein is CASSIGQVWDEQYF. CDR3 nucleotides: TGCGCCAGCAGCATTGGACAAGTATGGGACGAGCAGTACTTC.

This clonotype has a handful of counts. The rearrangement uses TRBV3-1 and TRBJ2-5; weak D call: TRBD2 (5 bases). This CDR3 has 15 residues. CDR1 is LGHDT, CDR2 YNNKEL, per germline (reference sequence). The V and J ends lost 0 bases and 5 bases respectively, with 13 bases between them. CDR3 sequence reads: CASSQEPSPRETQYF. The CDR3 nucleotides are TGTGCCAGCAGCCAAGAGCCTAGCCCCCGGGAGACCCAGTACTTC.

This clonotype was seen many times. The rearrangement joins TRBV7-8 to TRBJ1-2, with 8 positions matching TRBD1. The V gene end was trimmed by 1 base and the J gene end by 0 bases; junction bases not matched to a gene: 7. Germline values: CDR1 SGHVS, CDR2 FQNEAQ. CDR3 size: 17 residues. As DNA, the CDR3 is TGTGCCAGCAGCTTAGGGCAGGGGGCCGTTGCTAACTATGGCTACACCTTC. Residues: CASSLGQGAVANYGYTF.

This clonotype was seen a handful of times. The J gene is TRBJ1-4, the V gene TRBV5-1; 8 bases map to TRBD1. The CDR3 sequence is 16 residues long. The germline CDR1 and CDR2 sequences are SGHRS and YFSETQ. With 3 bases clipped from V and 0 bases from J, the junction kept 4 bases outside the gene matches. As DNA, the CDR3 is TGCGCCAGCAGCTGGGACAGGATGGCAACTAATGAAAAACTGTTTTTT. Translating gives CASSWDRMATNEKLFF.

With respect to this clonotype: The junction differs from germline at one of its ends, possibly a read error. CDR3 coding DNA: TGTGCCAGCAGCTTAGGTCACTGGGGGCAGCTGAACTTGAACACTGAAACTTTCTTT. Translated, it gives CASSLGHWGQLNLNTETFF. V gene TRBV11-1 combines with J gene TRBJ1-1; D might be TRBD1 (6 bases). This CDR3 is 19 amino acids long. Germline V CDR1 and CDR2: SGHAT, FQDESV (reference sequence).

A word on this clonotype: It may be a read error: a sequence one base away is much more abundant. This chain uses TRBV7-8 with TRBJ2-5; D not certain. This CDR3 is built from 15 residues. The germline CDR1 and CDR2 sequences are SGHVS and FQNEAQ. CDR3 protein: CASSLGIGFQEIQYF. The CDR3 DNA is TGTGCCAGCAGCTTAGGAATAGGGTTCCAAGAGATCCAGTACTTC.

V gene TRBV7-9 combines with J gene TRBJ1-1; TRBD1 is a possible D gene (6 bases). V was trimmed by 8 bases and J by 1 base, leaving 26 bases between them. The CDR3 sequence is 18 residues long. The germline V gene encodes CDR1 SEHNR and CDR2 FQNEAQ (reference sequence). The CDR3 DNA is TGTGCCAGCCCTAATAGGGGGGAGGACAGAACTAAGAACACTGAAGCTTTCTTT. Amino acid sequence: CASPNRGEDRTKNTEAFF.

The sample holds a few counts of this clonotype. The genes are TRBV11-3 and TRBJ2-3; 7 bases are shared with TRBD2. The germline V gene has CDR1 SGHNT and CDR2 YENEEA. The CDR3 runs to 19 residues. The V and J ends lost 0 bases and 4 bases, in that order; junction bases with no gene match: 16. In DNA form, the CDR3 reads TGTGCCAGCAGCTTAGATCGGGTGTATTGCGGGAGTTTGTCAGATACGCAGTATTTT. The encoded protein is CASSLDRVYCGSLSDTQYF. Full variable domain (outside the CDR3, taken from reference TRBV11-3 and TRBJ2-3): EAGVVQSPRYKIIEKKQPVAFWCNPISGHNTLYWYLQNLGQGPELLIRYENEEAVDDSQLPKDRFSAERLKGVDSTLKIQPAELGDSAVYLCASSLDRVYCGSLSDTQYFGPGTRLTVL.

In this sample, this clonotype turned up many times. The gene calls are TRBV29-1 and TRBJ2-7, with 10 bases aligning to TRBD2. V shed 6 bases, J shed 2 bases, and the junction held 10 bases outside the gene matches. Germline loops: CDR1 SQVTM, CDR2 ANQGSEA. The CDR3 totals 15 residues. In nucleotides, the CDR3 is TGCAGCGTCTTGAAACTAGCGGGACGGACCTACGAGCAGTACTTC. This codes for CSVLKLAGRTYEQYF.

CDR3 DNA sequence: TGTGCCAGCAGTGAAGCGGATCAAAGAGGAAACACCATATATTTT. Its protein product is CASSEADQRGNTIYF. The chain uses TRBV2 and TRBJ1-3; D is unresolved. The CDR3 contains 15 residues. Germline CDR1 reads SNHLY; CDR2 reads FYNNEI. Trimming removed 0 bases from V and 4 bases from J, with 10 bases in between. Filled out from reference TRBV2 and TRBJ1-3, the complete variable domain reads EPEVTQTPSHQVTQMGQEVILRCVPISNHLYFYWYRQILGQKVEFLVSFYNNEISEKSEIFDDQFSVERPDGSNFTLKIRSTKLEDSAMYFCASSEADQRGNTIYFGEGSWLTVV.

This clonotype was seen at least ten times. The genes are TRBV18 and TRBJ2-7, with D perhaps matching TRBD1 (6 bases). From germline, CDR1 is KGHSH and CDR2 LQKENI. This CDR3 is 14 amino acids long. The V gene lost 8 bases and the J gene lost 0 bases, with 14 bases spanning the gap. CDR3: CASSPIGGSYEQYF. The CDR3 bases are TGTGCCAGCAGCCCTATAGGGGGCTCCTACGAGCAGTACTTC.

The rearrangement links TRBV20-1 to TRBJ2-7; 8 bases align to TRBD2. V lost 0 bases to trimming and J lost 4 bases; unmatched junction nucleotides: 11. This CDR3 has 16 residues. Looked up from germline, CDR1 is DFQATT and CDR2 is SNEGSKA (reference sequence). Here the CDR3 reads CSARDSTSGGLYEQYF. In DNA, the CDR3 is TGCAGTGCTAGAGATAGTACGTCGGGAGGGCTTTACGAGCAGTACTTC.

This clonotype was seen more than once but under ten times. The CDR3 sequence: CASSIDRTYGYTF. Written as DNA, the CDR3 is TGTGCCAGCAGCATCGACAGGACCTATGGCTACACCTTC. This sequence joins TRBV7-8 and TRBJ1-2; a possible D gene is TRBD1 (6 bases). V shed 5 bases and J shed 4 bases, with 11 bases lying between them. The CDR3 totals 13 residues. CDR1 SGHVS and CDR2 FQNEAQ come from the germline V gene.

The chain is built from TRBV20-1 and TRBJ2-2, with D possibly matching TRBD1 (6 bases). V shed 0 bases and J shed 2 bases, with 10 bases lying between them. From germline, CDR1 is DFQATT and CDR2 SNEGSKA (reference sequence). This CDR3 region has 15 residues. CDR3 nucleotides: TGCAGTGCTAGAGATTCAGGGGCCAACACCGGGGAGCTGTTTTTT. The encoded protein is CSARDSGANTGELFF.

This clonotype was detected a few times. The chain's CDR3 is CASSATVQGYEQYF. The CDR3, as DNA: TGTGCCAGCTCAGCTACAGTTCAGGGGTACGAGCAGTACTTC. The genes are TRBV18 and TRBJ2-7, with TRBD1 as a possible D gene (6 bases). The CDR3 sequence is 14 residues long. In germline, CDR1 is KGHSH, CDR2 LQKENI. Trimming stripped 5 bases from V and 4 bases from J, with 15 bases between.

The chain links TRBV7-2 to TRBJ2-7; D assignment may be TRBD1 or TRBD2 (5 bases each). Germline loops: CDR1 SGHTA, CDR2 FQGNSA. The CDR3 runs to 16 residues. V shed 2 bases and J shed 3 bases, with 17 bases lying between them. CDR3 sequence (DNA): TGTGCCAGCAGCTTACGAGCGGACATTCTAATCTACGAGCAGTACTTC. Protein product: CASSLRADILIYEQYF.

This clonotype appeared many times. This chain uses TRBV12-3 or TRBV12-4 with TRBJ1-1, with D uncertain. The CDR3 is 14 amino acids. V dropped 1 base and J dropped 1 base, with 7 bases sitting between them. The CDR3 is CASSLDGWNTEAFF. The CDR3 DNA is TGTGCCAGCAGTTTAGATGGCTGGAACACTGAAGCTTTCTTT.